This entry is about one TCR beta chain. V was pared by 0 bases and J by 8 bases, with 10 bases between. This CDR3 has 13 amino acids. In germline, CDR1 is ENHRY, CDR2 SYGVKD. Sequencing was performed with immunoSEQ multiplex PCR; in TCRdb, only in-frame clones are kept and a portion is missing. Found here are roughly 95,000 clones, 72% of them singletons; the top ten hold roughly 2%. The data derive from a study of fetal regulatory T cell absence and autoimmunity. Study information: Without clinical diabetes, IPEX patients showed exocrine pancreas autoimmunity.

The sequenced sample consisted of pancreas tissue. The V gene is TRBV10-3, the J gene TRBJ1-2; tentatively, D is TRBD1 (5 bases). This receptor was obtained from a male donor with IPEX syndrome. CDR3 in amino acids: CAISESGEEGYTF. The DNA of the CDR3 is TGTGCCATCAGTGAGTCAGGGGAGGAGGGCTACACCTTC.